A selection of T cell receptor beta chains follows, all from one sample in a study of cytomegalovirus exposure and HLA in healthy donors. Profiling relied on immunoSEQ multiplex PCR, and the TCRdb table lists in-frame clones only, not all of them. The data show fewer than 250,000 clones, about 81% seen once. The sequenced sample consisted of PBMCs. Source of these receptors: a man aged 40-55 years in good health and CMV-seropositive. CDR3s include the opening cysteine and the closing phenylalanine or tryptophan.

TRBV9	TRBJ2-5	CASSVAETQYF
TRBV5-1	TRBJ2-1	CASSYRPLTEAGSNEQFF
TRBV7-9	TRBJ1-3	CASSLSRTGLSGNTIYF
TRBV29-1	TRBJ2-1	CSVGGQAYNEQFF
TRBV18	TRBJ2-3	CASSSGTSGTDTQYF
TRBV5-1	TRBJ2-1	CASSLGDRPPYNEQFF
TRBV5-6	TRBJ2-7	CASSFLTSSVYEQYF
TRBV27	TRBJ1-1	CASNNRGATEAFF
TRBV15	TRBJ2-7	CATSTGDMKFYEQYF
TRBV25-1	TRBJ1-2	CASSASLGQGNGYTF
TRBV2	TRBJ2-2	CASRGLFTGELFF
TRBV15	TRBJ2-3	CATSASLGLGGTDTQYF
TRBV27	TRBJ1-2	CASSRDISIPGYTF
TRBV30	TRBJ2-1	CAWSYGLGLNEQFF
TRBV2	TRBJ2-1	CASSYLRGSYNEQFF
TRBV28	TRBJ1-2	CASSLDRRNYGYTF
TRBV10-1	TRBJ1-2	CASSEREDYGYTF
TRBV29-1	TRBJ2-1	CSAASGNNEQFF
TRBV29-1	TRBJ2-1	CSVVGSGARDEQFF
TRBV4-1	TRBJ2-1	CASSQARGRPYNEQFF
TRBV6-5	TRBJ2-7	CASSPTSFHEQYF
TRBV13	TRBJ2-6	CASSSGLTGANVLTF
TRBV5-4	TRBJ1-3	CASSSGTRSSGNTIYF
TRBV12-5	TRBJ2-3	CASGLAGTSGRGDTQYF
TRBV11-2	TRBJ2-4	CASSLGGKNIQYF
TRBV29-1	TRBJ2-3	CSASFLGTDTQYF
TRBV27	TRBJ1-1	CASSLSRDSVTEAFF
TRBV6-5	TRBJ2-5	CASSFGLTQETQYF
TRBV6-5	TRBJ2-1	CASSYLPGTSNEQFF
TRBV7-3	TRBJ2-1	CASSLTGQGDDEQFF
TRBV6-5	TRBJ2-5	CASSLQGEGETQYF
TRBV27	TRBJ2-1	CASSFGTSGNNEQFF
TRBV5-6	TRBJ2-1	CASSSDRGFYNEQFF
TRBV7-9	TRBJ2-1	CASSLVWDYYNEQFF
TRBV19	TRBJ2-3	CASKRELGTDTQYF
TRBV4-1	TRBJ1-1	CASSHGTEAFF
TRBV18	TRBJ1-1	CASSPNTGNTEAFF
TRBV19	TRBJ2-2	CASSTPRSALRAGELFF
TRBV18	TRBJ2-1	CASSLTLASGNYNEQFF
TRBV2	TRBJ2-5	CASSGGVIAGGQETQYF
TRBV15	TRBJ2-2	CATSRRDSNTGELFF
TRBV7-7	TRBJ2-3	CASSLDPGGSTDTQYF
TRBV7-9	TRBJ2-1	CASSPSAGGEQFF